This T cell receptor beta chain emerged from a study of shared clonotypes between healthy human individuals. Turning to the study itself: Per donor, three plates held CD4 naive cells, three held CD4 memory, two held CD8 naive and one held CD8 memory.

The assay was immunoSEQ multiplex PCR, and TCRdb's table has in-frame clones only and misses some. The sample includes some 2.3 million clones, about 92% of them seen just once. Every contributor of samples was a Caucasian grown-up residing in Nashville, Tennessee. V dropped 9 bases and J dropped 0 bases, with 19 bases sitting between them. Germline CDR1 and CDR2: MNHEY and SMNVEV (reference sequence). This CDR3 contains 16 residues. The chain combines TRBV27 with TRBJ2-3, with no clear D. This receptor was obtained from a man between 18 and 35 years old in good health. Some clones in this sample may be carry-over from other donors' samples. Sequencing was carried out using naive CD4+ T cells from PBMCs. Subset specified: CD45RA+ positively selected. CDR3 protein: CARNPRDETSTDTQYF. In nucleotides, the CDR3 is TGTGCCAGGAACCCAAGGGATGAAACTAGCACAGATACGCAGTATTTT.